The clone carrying this T cell receptor (beta chain) was recorded a few times. Antigen: not known. The source of the sample is a study of blood T cells in healthy people across ages. Overall study findings and caveats: More naive CD4+ cells and higher diversity marked long-lived donors relative to aged donors.

V lost 6 bases and J lost 0, with 6 bases in between. Germline V gene lookup returns CDR1 ENHRY and CDR2 SYGVKD. The CDR3 is made up of 14 amino acids. Then a second PCR, running about 6 to 11 cycles, was carried out with a sample-barcoded 5' primer and a J-beta primer mix. MiXCR, applied by TCRdb to the 5' RACE reads, yields one record per CDR3 protein. The sample contains 1.2 million to 1.5 million distinct CDR3 sequences, approximately 38% of which appear only once. This rearrangement joins TRBV10-3 to TRBJ2-6, with a tentative D call TRBD2 (6 bases). Sequenced material: blood. This clonotype was sampled from a woman aged 18-29 years in good health. The CDR3 region has the DNA TGTGCCATCAGCGGGGGCTCTGGGGCCAACGTCCTGACTTTC. This translates into CAISGGSGANVLTF.